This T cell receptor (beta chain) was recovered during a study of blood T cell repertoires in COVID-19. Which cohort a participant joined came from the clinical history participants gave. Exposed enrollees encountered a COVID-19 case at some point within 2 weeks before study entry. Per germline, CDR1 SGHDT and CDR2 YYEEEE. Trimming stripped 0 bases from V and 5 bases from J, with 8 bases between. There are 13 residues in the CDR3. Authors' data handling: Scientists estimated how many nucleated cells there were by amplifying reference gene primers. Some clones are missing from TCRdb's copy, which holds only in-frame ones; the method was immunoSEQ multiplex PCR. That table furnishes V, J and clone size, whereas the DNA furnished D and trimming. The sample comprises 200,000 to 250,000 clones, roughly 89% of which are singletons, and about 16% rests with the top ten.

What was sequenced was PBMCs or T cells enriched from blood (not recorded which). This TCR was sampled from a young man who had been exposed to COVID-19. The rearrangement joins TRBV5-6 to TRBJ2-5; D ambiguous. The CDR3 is CASSLDYYETQYF. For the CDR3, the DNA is TGTGCCAGCAGCTTGGATTACTACGAGACCCAGTACTTC.